This T cell receptor beta chain was sequenced in a study of blood T cell repertoires in COVID-19 (dated by TCRdb to between 2020 and 2021). Turning to the overall study: Samples covering the acute and convalescent phases of COVID-19 were provided by collaborators in the United States, Italy and Spain. The prospective study material was composed of cDNA or gDNA derived from T cells, B-cell-depleted T cells, or PBMCs. The dataset comprised deeply sampled blood TCRbeta repertoires from subjects exposed to, actively infected with, or recovered from COVID-19. The repertoires were released in a freely available public database intended as a resource for research on the immune response to SARS-CoV-2. Samples were obtained from the ongoing ImmuneRACE study (first 160 participants) and from over 1,000 subjects provided by 6 global collaborators. A de-identified subject ID, COVID-19 status, age in years and sex were almost always included in the sample metadata. Where available, HLA class I and class II types were obtained from metadata supplied by the sample provider rather than from assay-based typing.

Points the paper makes about the study in general: How much clinical and demographic metadata was included differed by source and by participant, and the metadata was provided uncurated.

TCRbeta CDR3 regions were amplified from genomic DNA using the immunoSEQ Assay, a bias-controlled multiplex PCR. In the paper's pipeline: Nucleated cell counts per sample were estimated from amplification of reference gene primers within the assay. To quantify the absolute abundance of each unique TCRbeta CDR3 rearrangement, sequence reads were collapsed and filtered. For each sample, productive Simpson clonality was calculated as the square root of Simpson's diversity index over productive rearrangements. Here the immuneACCESS table is served through TCRdb, limited to in-frame sequences with V and J called. Missing clones are a known gap in these copies; in checked studies unresolved V genes cover under half, and the rest lacks a known reason. V, J and clone size were drawn from that table, and D and trimming were deduced from the DNA. The sample records fewer than 400,000 clones, more than 85% of which are singletons. About 18% of the sample rests with the top ten.

V gives up 1 base and J gives up 0 bases, and the segment between their germline ends measures 6 bases. CDR1 is given as SEHNR and CDR2 as FQNEAQ, both from the germline V gene (reference sequence). From its cysteine to its phenylalanine, the CDR3 spans 15 amino acids. Left in the record is the CDR3 DNA by itself, 45 bases read in frame from the first base. In the prospective study, participants were about 18 to 90 years old, resided in about two dozen geographic areas of the United States, and were enrolled through a virtual design. In the prospective study, participants were assigned to cohorts based on the clinical history participants reported in a screening survey and a study questionnaire. ImmuneRACE Cohort 3 recovered participants were defined by two consecutive negative NP/OP PCR tests, healthcare professional clearance, or symptom resolution. In the prospective study, whole blood, serum and a nasopharyngeal or oropharyngeal swab were collected from each participant by mobile phlebotomists. Over a 2-month period, participants in the prospective study had the option of providing additional blood draws and questionnaires. Prospective study blood samples were shipped either frozen or at room temperature before DNA extraction.

Details on this clone: There is no known antigen for this receptor. No per-base quality is available; no much larger clone lies one base away.

The receptor was derived from a woman in her 30s who had recovered from COVID-19. The chain is assembled from TRBV7-9 and TRBJ2-2; no D gene is confidently identified. The specimen sequenced was PBMCs or T cells enriched from blood (not recorded which). The CDR3 is CASSLGAANTGELFF. The DNA sequence is given as TGTGCCAGCAGCTTAGGGGCAGCGAACACCGGGGAGCTGTTTTTT. Supplemented by the reference TRBV7-9 and TRBJ2-2 proteins around the CDR3, the complete variable domain is DTGVSQNPRHKITKRGQNVTFRCDPISEHNRLYWYRQTLGQGPEFLTYFQNEAQLEKSRLLSDRFSAERPKGSFSTLEIQRTEQGDSAMYLCASSLGAANTGELFFGEGSRLTVL.